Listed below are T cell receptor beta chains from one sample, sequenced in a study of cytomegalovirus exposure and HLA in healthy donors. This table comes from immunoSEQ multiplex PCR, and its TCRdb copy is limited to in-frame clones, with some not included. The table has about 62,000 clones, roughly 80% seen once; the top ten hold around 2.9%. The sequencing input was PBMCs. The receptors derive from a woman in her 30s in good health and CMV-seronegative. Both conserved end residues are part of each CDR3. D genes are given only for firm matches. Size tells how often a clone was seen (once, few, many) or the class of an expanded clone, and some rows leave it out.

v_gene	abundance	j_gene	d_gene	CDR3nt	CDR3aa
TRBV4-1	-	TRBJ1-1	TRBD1	TGCGCCAGCAGCCGGAAACAGGGGTCGGACACTGAAGCTTTCTTT	CASSRKQGSDTEAFF
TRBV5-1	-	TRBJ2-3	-	TGCGCCAGCAGCTTTGAGGGGGGGCCTGGGACAGATACGCAGTATTTT	CASSFEGGPGTDTQYF
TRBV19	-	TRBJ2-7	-	TGTGCCAGTAGCCCCAGAGGGTACGAGCAGTACTTC	CASSPRGYEQYF
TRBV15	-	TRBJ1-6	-	TGTGCCACCAGGAGCCAGGGAGGTCTGAAGAATTCACCCCTCCACTTT	CATRSQGGLKNSPLHF
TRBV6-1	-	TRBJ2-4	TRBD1	TGTGCCAGCAGTGAAGACTGGACAGGATCCTACAAAAACATTCAGTACTTC	CASSEDWTGSYKNIQYF
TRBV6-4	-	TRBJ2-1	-	TGTGCCAGCAGTGAAAGAGCGGTGGCGGGGCGAACCTACAATGAGCAGTTCTTC	CASSERAVAGRTYNEQFF
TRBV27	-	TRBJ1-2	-	TGTGCCAGCAGTTACGGCGGGGGGGACTATGGCTACACCTTC	CASSYGGGDYGYTF
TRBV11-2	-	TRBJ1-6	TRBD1	TGTGCCAGCAGCCCCGGGACAGGGGACTCACCCCTCCACTTT	CASSPGTGDSPLHF
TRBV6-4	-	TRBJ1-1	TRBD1	TGTGCCAGCAGTTTGACAGGGCTAGGTTCGAACACTGAAGCTTTCTTT	CASSLTGLGSNTEAFF
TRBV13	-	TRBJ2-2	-	TGTGCCAGCAGCTTATCCGGGGGACCCAACACCGGGGAGCTGTTTTTT	CASSLSGGPNTGELFF
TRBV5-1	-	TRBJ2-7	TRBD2	TGCGCCAGCAGCTTGGGGCTAGCGGGGAACTACGAGCAGTACTTC	CASSLGLAGNYEQYF
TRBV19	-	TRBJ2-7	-	TGTGCCAGTAGTATTACCGGCACTACTTACGAGCAGTACTTC	CASSITGTTYEQYF
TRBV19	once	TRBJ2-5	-	TGTGCCAGTAGCGTTGCCGGGTTTTGGGAGCAGTACTTC	CASSVAGFWEQYF
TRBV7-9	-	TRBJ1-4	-	TGTGCCAGCAGCTTAAAGGCGTCAGGGGATAATGAAAAACTGTTTTTT	CASSLKASGDNEKLFF
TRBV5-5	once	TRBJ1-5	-	TGTGCCAGCAGCTTGGCAGGGGCCCCGGACGGTCAGCCCCAGCATTTT	CASSLAGAPDGQPQHF
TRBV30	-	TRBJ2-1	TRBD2	TGTGCCTGGGAGAGCGGGGGGGCCGTCGATGAGCAGTTCTTC	CAWESGGAVDEQFF
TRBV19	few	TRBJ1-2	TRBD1	TGTGCCAGTAGTATGACAGGGTTTGATGGCTACACCTTC	CASSMTGFDGYTF
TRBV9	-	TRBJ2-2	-	TGTGCCAGCAGCGTAGCAGTGGCCTCGAACACCGGGGAGCTGTTTTTT	CASSVAVASNTGELFF
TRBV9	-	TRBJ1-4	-	TGTGCCAGCAGCGTAGGGAGGGAATGGGAAAAACTGTTTTTT	CASSVGREWEKLFF
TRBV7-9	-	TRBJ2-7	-	TGTGCCAGCAGCTTAGCGGGGGGAGGCGAGCAGTACTTC	CASSLAGGGEQYF
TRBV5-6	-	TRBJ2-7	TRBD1	TGTGCCAGCAGCTACGGGACAGGTACCTACGAGCAGTACTTC	CASSYGTGTYEQYF
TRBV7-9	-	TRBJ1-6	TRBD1	TGTGCCAGCAGCTCGATTAGGGGGGACAGGATTTCACCCCTCCACTTT	CASSSIRGDRISPLHF
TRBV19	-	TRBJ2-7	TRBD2	TGTGCCAGTAGTACGGGACTAGCGAGCTCCTACGAGCAGTACTTC	CASSTGLASSYEQYF
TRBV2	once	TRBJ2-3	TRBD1	TGTGCCAGCAGTGTAGGTTGGGACAGGGCCGGAGATACGCAGTATTTT	CASSVGWDRAGDTQYF
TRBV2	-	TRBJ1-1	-	TGTGCCAGCATCGCATACGGGATTGAAGCTTTCTTT	CASIAYGIEAFF
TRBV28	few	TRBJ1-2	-	TGTGCCAGCAGTCGAGGGGGTGGCTACACCTTC	CASSRGGGYTF
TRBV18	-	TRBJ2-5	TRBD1	TGTGCCAGCTCATCGTCCCGGGACAGGGACCAGTACTTC	CASSSSRDRDQYF
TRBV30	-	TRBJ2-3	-	TGTGCCTGGAGCCAACGACAGAAATACACAGATACGCAGTATTTT	CAWSQRQKYTDTQYF
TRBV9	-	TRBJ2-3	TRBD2	TGTGCCAGTAGCGGGGGCCTCACAGATACGCAGTATTTT	CASSGGLTDTQYF